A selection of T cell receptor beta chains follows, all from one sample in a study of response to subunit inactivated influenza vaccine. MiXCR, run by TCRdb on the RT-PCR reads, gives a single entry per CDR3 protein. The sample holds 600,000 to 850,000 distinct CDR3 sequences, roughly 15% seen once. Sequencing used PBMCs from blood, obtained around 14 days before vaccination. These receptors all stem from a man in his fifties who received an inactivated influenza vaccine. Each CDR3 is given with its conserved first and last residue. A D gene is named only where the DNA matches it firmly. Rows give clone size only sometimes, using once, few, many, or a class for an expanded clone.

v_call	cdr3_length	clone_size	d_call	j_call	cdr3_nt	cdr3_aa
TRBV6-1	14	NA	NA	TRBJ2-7	TGTGCCAGCATATCGGATCTTACCTCCTACGAGCAGTACTTC	CASISDLTSYEQYF
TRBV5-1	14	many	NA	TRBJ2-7	TGCGCCAGCAGCTTAATAGGGAGCTCCTACGAGCAGTACTTC	CASSLIGSSYEQYF
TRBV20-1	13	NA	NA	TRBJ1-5	TGCAGTGCTAGAATCGCAGGCAATCAGCCCCAGCATTTT	CSARIAGNQPQHF
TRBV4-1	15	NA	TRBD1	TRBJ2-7	TGCGCCAGCAGCCAAGATGGGACAGGGTTCTACGAGCAGTACTTC	CASSQDGTGFYEQYF
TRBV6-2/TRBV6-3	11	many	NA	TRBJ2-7	TGTGCCAGCAGTTCCCACTACGAGCAGTACTTC	CASSSHYEQYF
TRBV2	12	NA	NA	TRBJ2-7	TGTGTCAGCAGTGTGACTAGCTACGAGCAGTACTTC	CVSSVTSYEQYF
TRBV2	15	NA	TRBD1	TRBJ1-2	TGTGCCAGCAAAACGGGGACAGGGGGCGCCTATGGCTACACCTTC	CASKTGTGGAYGYTF
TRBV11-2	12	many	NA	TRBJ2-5	TGTGCCAGCAGCGCACAGCAAGAGACCCAGTACTTC	CASSAQQETQYF
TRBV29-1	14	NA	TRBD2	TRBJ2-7	TGCAGCGTTGTCCTGGGGACTAGTAAGGCGGTGCAGTACTTC	CSVVLGTSKAVQYF
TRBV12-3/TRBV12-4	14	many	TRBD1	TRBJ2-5	TGTGCCAGCAGTTTAGGAGCGAGGGGGCAGACCCAGTACTTC	CASSLGARGQTQYF
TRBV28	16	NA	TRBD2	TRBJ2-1	TGTGCCAGCAGTTTCCGGCTAGCGGGGGCCCGGGGTGAGCAGTTCTTC	CASSFRLAGARGEQFF
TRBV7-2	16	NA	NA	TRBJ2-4	TGTGCCAGCAGCTTAGTTGGGCTAGTAGCCAAAAACATTCAGTACTTC	CASSLVGLVAKNIQYF
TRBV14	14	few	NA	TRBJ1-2	TGTGCCAGCAGCCAAGGGCGACACCTTAATGGCTACACCTTC	CASSQGRHLNGYTF
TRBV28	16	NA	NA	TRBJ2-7	TGTGCCAGCAGTTTATTTTTGGGGACAGGGACTAGCGAGCAGTACTTC	CASSLFLGTGTSEQYF
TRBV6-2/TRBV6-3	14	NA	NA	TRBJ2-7	TGTGCCAGCAGTATACACAGGGTCGGCTACGAGCAGTACTTC	CASSIHRVGYEQYF
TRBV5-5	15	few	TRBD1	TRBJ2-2	TGTGCCAGCAGAACAGGGGGTGCGAACACCGGGGAGCTGTTTTTT	CASRTGGANTGELFF
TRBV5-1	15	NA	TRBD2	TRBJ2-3	TGCGCCAGCAGCTCTTTTGCGGGGGGCACAGATACGCAGTATTTT	CASSSFAGGTDTQYF
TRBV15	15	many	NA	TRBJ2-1	TGTGCCACCAGCAGAGCATACGGCACTCAGAATGAGCAGTTCTTC	CATSRAYGTQNEQFF
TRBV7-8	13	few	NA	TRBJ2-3	TGTGCCAGCAGCAAAGAACGAGAATTAGTGGAGTATTTT	CASSKERELVEYF
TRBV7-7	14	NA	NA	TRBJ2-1	TGTGCCAGCAGCCCCCGGGACTCCAACAATGAGCAGTTCTTC	CASSPRDSNNEQFF
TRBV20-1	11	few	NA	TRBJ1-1	TGCAGTCTTCACGTGTACACTGAAGCTTTCTTT	CSLHVYTEAFF
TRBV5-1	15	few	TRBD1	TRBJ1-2	TGCGCCAGCAAGGAAGACAGCAGGGGGCCCTATGGCTACACCTTC	CASKEDSRGPYGYTF
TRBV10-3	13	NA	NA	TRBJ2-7	TGTGCCATCAGTGAGTCGCCATCCTACGAGCAGTACTTC	CAISESPSYEQYF
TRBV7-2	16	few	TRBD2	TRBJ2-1	TGTGCCAGCAGCTCCTCGGGGGGGCGGACCTACAATGAGCAGTTCTTC	CASSSSGGRTYNEQFF
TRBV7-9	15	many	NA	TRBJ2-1	TGTGCCAGCAGCTTAACCCAATTGAAAAACAATGAGCAGTTCTTC	CASSLTQLKNNEQFF
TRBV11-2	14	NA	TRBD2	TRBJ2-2	TGTGCCAGCAGCTTATGGGGGAGGGCCGGGGAGCTGTTTTTT	CASSLWGRAGELFF
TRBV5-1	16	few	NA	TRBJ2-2	TGCGCCAGCAGCTTGGCCCATCGAGGGCGGGTCGGGGAGCTGTTTTTT	CASSLAHRGRVGELFF
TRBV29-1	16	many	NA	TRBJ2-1	TGCAGCGTTGAAGATACGGCGGGGAGCTCCTACAATGAGCAGTTCTTC	CSVEDTAGSSYNEQFF
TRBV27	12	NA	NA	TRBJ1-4	TGTGCCAGCAGTTCATGGGCGGGGAATCTGTATTTT	CASSSWAGNLYF
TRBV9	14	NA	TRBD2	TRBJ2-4	TGTGCCAGCAGCGTATCTAGCGGGCCCAACATTCAGTACTTC	CASSVSSGPNIQYF
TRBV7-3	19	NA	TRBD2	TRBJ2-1	TGTGCCAGCAGCTTAGGCCCTACTAGCGGGAGGGGTGGCTACAATGAGCAGTTCTTC	CASSLGPTSGRGGYNEQFF
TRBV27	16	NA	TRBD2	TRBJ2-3	TGTGCCAGCAGTTCAATGACTAGCGGGAAGACAGATACGCAGTATTTT	CASSSMTSGKTDTQYF
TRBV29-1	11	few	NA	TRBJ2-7	TGCAGCGTTCAGACAGGAGACGAGCAGTACTTC	CSVQTGDEQYF
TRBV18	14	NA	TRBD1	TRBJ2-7	TGTGCCAGCTCACCTCAGCAGGGGGCGCAGGAGCAGTACTTC	CASSPQQGAQEQYF
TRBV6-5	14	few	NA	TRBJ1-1	TGTGCCAGCAGTTACTCCTCGGGTCACACTGAAGCTTTCTTT	CASSYSSGHTEAFF
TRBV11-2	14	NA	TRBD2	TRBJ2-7	TGTGCCAGCAGCTTAGATAGAAGGTCGGGAGGACAGTACTTC	CASSLDRRSGGQYF
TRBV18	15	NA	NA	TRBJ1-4	TGTGCCAGCTCACCTCCGGGCCAAGGGGGTGAAAAACTGTTTTTT	CASSPPGQGGEKLFF
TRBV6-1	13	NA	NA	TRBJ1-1	TGTGCCAGCAGCTCAAGGGGAGTGGGTGAAGCTTTCTTT	CASSSRGVGEAFF
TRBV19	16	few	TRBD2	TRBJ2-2	TGTGCCAGTAGTATATATTTGGGGGGGAGCACCGGGGAGCTGTTTTTT	CASSIYLGGSTGELFF
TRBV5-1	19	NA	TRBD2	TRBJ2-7	TGCGCCAGCAGTCAGGGCCACGGGGGTGGTCGGACTAGCGGATACGAGCAGTACTTC	CASSQGHGGGRTSGYEQYF
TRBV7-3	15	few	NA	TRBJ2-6	TGTGCCAGCGGACCCGGGTGGTCTGGGGCCAACGTCCTGACTTTC	CASGPGWSGANVLTF
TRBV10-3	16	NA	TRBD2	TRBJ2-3	TGTGCCATCAGTGATGAGGATAGCGGGGGGGCTGATACGCAGTATTTT	CAISDEDSGGADTQYF
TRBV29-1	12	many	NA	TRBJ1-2	TGCAGCGTTGAGGGGGATCTCTATGGCTACACCTTC	CSVEGDLYGYTF
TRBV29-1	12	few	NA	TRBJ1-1	TGCAGCTCCCCCGCAACAGGCACTGAAGCTTTCTTT	CSSPATGTEAFF
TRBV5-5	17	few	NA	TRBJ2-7	TGTGCCAGCAGCTCCCTAGAGGGCGGAGGGGACAATTACGAGCAGTACTTC	CASSSLEGGGDNYEQYF
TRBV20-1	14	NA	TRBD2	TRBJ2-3	TGCAGTGCGCGCAGCGGGGGACGCACAGATACGCAGTATTTT	CSARSGGRTDTQYF
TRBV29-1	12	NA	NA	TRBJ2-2	TGCAGCGTGCGATCGAACACCGGGGAGCTGTTTTTT	CSVRSNTGELFF
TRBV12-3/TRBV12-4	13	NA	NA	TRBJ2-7	TGTGGCAGCAGTTTCGGGGAGCCCTACGAGCAGTACTTC	CGSSFGEPYEQYF
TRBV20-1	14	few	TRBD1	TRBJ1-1	TGCAGTGCTAGAGTAGCCAGGGGGTCTTCTGAAGCTTTCTTT	CSARVARGSSEAFF
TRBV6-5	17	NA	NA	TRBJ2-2	TGTGCCAGCAGTTACTCTATTCGGCGGGCTAACACCGGGGAGCTGTTTTTT	CASSYSIRRANTGELFF